One sample yielded the 7 T cell receptor beta chains listed below, sequenced in a study of blood T cell repertoires in COVID-19. Data came from immunoSEQ multiplex PCR; TCRdb stores just in-frame clones and leaves some out. The sample lists around 250,000 clones, roughly 88% seen once, with about a tenth in the top ten. The source material was peripheral blood. The receptor set was obtained from an older woman with COVID-19, enrolled during active disease.

V and J are TRBV5-1 and TRBJ1-5; no reliable D call. Trimming removed 6 bases from V and 1 base from J, with 11 bases in between. The germline gives CDR1 SGHRS, CDR2 YFSETQ. The CDR3 has 14 amino acids. The CDR3 coding sequence is TGCGCCAGCAACGTGGGCTTCAGCAATCAGCCCCAGCATTTT. Its protein is CASNVGFSNQPQHF.

The rearrangement links TRBV6-1 to TRBJ1-5; D might be TRBD1 (6 bases). The CDR3 length is 17 residues. Germline values: CDR1 MNHNS, CDR2 SASEGT. The V end lost 4 bases, the J end lost 2 bases, and 18 bases lay between the germline ends. CDR3 loop: CASSGPILGGRNQPQHF. CDR3 coding DNA: TGTGCCAGCAGTGGACCCATCTTGGGGGGGCGCAATCAGCCCCAGCATTTT.

In this sample, this clone turned up once. J is TRBJ1-4 and V is TRBV6-5; TRBD1 matches at 7 bases. J lost 7 bases, V lost 5 bases, and 4 bases had no gene match. CDR1 and CDR2 (germline): MNHEY, SVGAGI. This CDR3 comprises 13 residues. As DNA, the CDR3 is TGTGCCAGCAGTCCGGACAGGATTGAAAAACTGTTTTTT. As protein: CASSPDRIEKLFF.

The chain couples TRBV5-5 to TRBJ2-1, with 7 bases identical to TRBD1. Trimming took 1 base from V and 1 from J; bases not matched to a gene: 2. CDR3 length: 15 residues. From germline, CDR1 is SGHKS and CDR2 YYEKEE (reference sequence). Written as DNA, the CDR3 is TGTGCCAGCAGCTTGATGGGACAGTCCTACAATGAGCAGTTCTTC. It specifies CASSLMGQSYNEQFF.

The gene calls are TRBV6-2 or TRBV6-3 and TRBJ2-5; 8 nucleotides agree with TRBD1. V was clipped by 0 bases and J by 0 bases; unmatched bases: 3. CDR3 size: 16 residues. Germline V gene sequence: CDR1 MNHEY, CDR2 SVGEGT. This CDR3 is CASSYSMGQDQETQYF. The CDR3 DNA follows: TGTGCCAGCAGTTACTCGATGGGACAGGACCAAGAGACCCAGTACTTC.

V usage is TRBV5-1 and J usage is TRBJ1-2; 9 bases agree with TRBD1. Germline CDR1 SGHRS, CDR2 YFSETQ. The CDR3 is 14 amino acids. V gave up 4 bases and J gave up 7 bases; unmatched junction bases: 8. The CDR3 DNA reads as TGCGCCAGCAGCCCGGGACAGGGAATTGCTGGCTACACCTTC. Translated: CASSPGQGIAGYTF.

The rearrangement joins TRBV3-1 (or the pseudogene TRBV3-2) to TRBJ1-1, with 7 bases matching TRBD1. J was trimmed by 4 bases and V by 8 bases; bases with no gene match: 7. This CDR3 region has 13 residues. Germline V gene sequence: CDR1 LGHDT, CDR2 YNNKEL (reference sequence). CDR3 residues: CASQTGMGTEAFF. The DNA for the CDR3 is TGTGCCAGCCAGACAGGGATGGGCACTGAAGCTTTCTTT.